The rows below give T cell receptor beta chains drawn from one sample of a study of regulatory T cells in long-lasting Graves disease. TCRdb reprocessed the multiplex PCR reads with MiXCR, giving one entry per CDR3 protein. Altogether a few hundred thousand distinct CDR3 sequences are present, under 25% being singletons, with the ten largest covering 13% to 15%. The specimen comprised peripheral blood mononuclear cells (PBMCs), sampled when the disease was refractory, from a patient treated with antithyroid drugs. Source of these receptors: a female donor with Graves disease. The CDR3 runs from the conserved cysteine through the conserved F or W. The D gene is left open where the match is weak. A row's size may be missing; if present it is once, few, many or a size class.

clone_size cdr3_length j_call d_call v_call cdr3_aa cdr3_nt
NA 14 TRBJ1-4 NA TRBV5-1 CASGDPSSNEKLFF TGCGCCAGCGGGGACCCTAGTTCTAATGAAAAACTGTTTTTT
many 15 TRBJ1-2 NA TRBV12-3/TRBV12-4 CASSLPGTTNYGYTF TGTGCCAGCAGTTTACCGGGGACCACTAACTATGGCTACACCTTC
few 13 TRBJ2-7 NA TRBV14 CASSQDHSYEQYF TGTGCCAGCAGCCAAGACCACTCCTACGAGCAGTACTTC
NA 16 TRBJ1-4 NA TRBV19 CASSILARTLNEKLFF TGTGCCAGTAGTATCCTCGCTAGAACGCTGAATGAAAAACTGTTTTTT
many 13 TRBJ1-4 NA TRBV29-1 CSVGSDYREELFF TGCAGCGTTGGTTCCGATTACAGGGAAGAACTGTTTTTT
many 13 TRBJ2-2 NA TRBV7-3 CASSSIDTGELFF TGTGCCAGCAGCTCAATCGACACCGGGGAGCTGTTTTTT
NA 16 TRBJ2-2 TRBD2 TRBV9 CASSVLAGVDTGELFF TGTGCCAGCAGCGTATTAGCGGGAGTAGACACCGGGGAGCTGTTTTTT
many 14 TRBJ1-5 NA TRBV24-1 CATSEAALNQPQHF TGTGCCACCAGTGAGGCGGCCCTCAATCAGCCCCAGCATTTT
many 14 TRBJ2-1 TRBD2 TRBV11-2 CASSFSGNQNEQFF TGTGCCAGCAGCTTCAGCGGGAATCAGAATGAGCAGTTCTTC
NA 13 TRBJ2-7 NA TRBV5-5 CASSLGPPLEQYF TGTGCCAGCAGCTTGGGACCGCCTCTAGAGCAGTACTTC
NA 18 TRBJ2-2 NA TRBV4-2 CASSQEVSAGTNTGELFF TGTGCCAGCAGCCAAGAAGTTAGCGCCGGGACCAACACCGGGGAGCTGTTTTTT
NA 17 TRBJ2-1 TRBD2 TRBV6-1 CASGSVGLAGGGNEQFF TGTGCCAGCGGATCGGTCGGACTAGCGGGAGGCGGCAATGAGCAGTTCTTC
few 14 TRBJ2-7 NA TRBV20-1 CSARGSRGTYEQYF TGCAGTGCTAGAGGTTCCAGAGGCACCTACGAGCAGTACTTC
few 14 TRBJ1-1 NA TRBV25-1 CASSVPGTNTEAFF TGTGCCAGCAGTGTTCCGGGAACGAACACTGAAGCTTTCTTT
NA 15 TRBJ2-5 TRBD2 TRBV19 CASSYRTRWQETQYF TGTGCCAGTAGTTATCGGACTAGGTGGCAAGAGACCCAGTACTTC